This TCR beta chain was retrieved from a study of beta chain features in type 1 diabetes. Study results and limitations: Naive, central memory and Treg TCRB repertoires seemed to resemble each other more closely in patients than they did in healthy donors.

Sorting based on CD45RO/CCR7/CD25/CD127/CD95/CD27 separated CD4+ naive, central memory, regulatory and stem cell-like memory cells. All sorted populations exceeded 95% purity. Reverse transcription of all isolated RNA meant that expressed TCRB transcripts were sequenced. TCRdb's copy holds only in-frame clones and misses some; the assay was immunoSEQ multiplex PCR. The sample holds more than 300,000 clones, roughly 12% seen once. As for this clone: What it binds is unknown.

The receptor's source is a man aged 18 to 35 in good health. Sequencing used naive CD4+ T cells from blood.

The CDR3 here is CASSLSGSSSYNEQFF. In DNA, the CDR3 is TGTGCCAGCAGTTTAAGCGGGTCGAGCTCCTACAATGAGCAGTTCTTC. The chain recombines TRBV28 with TRBJ2-1, with D maybe TRBD2 (6 bases). V shed 2 bases and J shed 0 bases, with 11 bases lying between them. CDR1 and CDR2 (germline): MDHEN, SYDVKM. The CDR3 totals 16 residues.